These 24 T cell receptor beta chains came from one sample sequenced in a study of CD8+ T cells in alopecia areata. RNA extraction and reverse transcription yielded cDNA as sequencing template. Sequenced by immunoSEQ multiplex PCR; TCRdb stores in-frame clones only, minus some. The sample yields about 150,000 clones, approximately 50% seen once. The sample taken for sequencing was CD4+ T cells sorted from blood. The receptor source for this set is a human donor with alopecia areata.

J is TRBJ1-1 and V is TRBV28; D ambiguous. Germline CDR1 is MDHEN and CDR2 is SYDVKM. Trimming stripped 3 bases from V and 8 bases from J, with 4 bases between. CDR3 size: 10 residues. The DNA for the CDR3 is TGTGCCAGCAGTTTTGGGGAAGCTTTCTTT. Protein: CASSFGEAFF.

V gene TRBV29-1 combines with J gene TRBJ1-1; 7 nucleotides agree with TRBD1. J was trimmed by 0 bases and V by 3 bases; bases with no gene match: 13. Germline CDR1 SQVTM, CDR2 ANQGSEA. This CDR3 spans 17 amino acids. This CDR3 is CSVDGAGGTQMNTEAFF. The CDR3 DNA follows: TGCAGCGTTGACGGAGCAGGGGGTACCCAAATGAACACTGAAGCTTTCTTT.

This chain links TRBV30 with TRBJ1-2; TRBD1 might be the D (5 bases). There are 12 residues in the CDR3. V was shortened by 3 bases and J by 4 bases, with 9 bases between the two germline ends. CDR1 is GTSNPN, CDR2 SVGIG, per germline (reference sequence). The CDR3 reads CAWSIGGYGYTF. In DNA, the CDR3 is TGTGCCTGGAGCATCGGGGGCTATGGCTACACCTTC. The whole variable domain, filled in from reference TRBV30 and TRBJ1-2, reads SQTIHQWPATLVQPVGSPLSLECTVEGTSNPNLYWYRQAAGRGLQLLFYSVGIGQISSEVPQNLSASRPQDRQFILSSKKLLLSDSGFYLCAWSIGGYGYTFGSGTRLTVV.

The V call is TRBV29-1, the J call TRBJ2-1; 7 positions agree with TRBD2. V lost 4 bases to trimming and J lost 8 bases; unmatched junction nucleotides: 17. The germline CDR1 and CDR2 sequences are SQVTM and ANQGSEA. The CDR3 loop spans 16 amino acids. The CDR3 nucleotides read TGCAGCGTTGTTGTAGGTGGCGGGAGTATAAGAGATGAGCAGTTCTTC. As protein: CSVVVGGGSIRDEQFF.

The chain uses TRBV6-5 and TRBJ1-2, with unresolved D. The germline CDR1 and CDR2 sequences are MNHEY and SVGAGI. The CDR3 length is 14 residues. Trimming shortened V by 0 bases and J by 2 bases, and 7 bases separated the two germline ends. CDR3 nucleotide sequence: TGTGCCAGCAGTTACTCCCCGGGGAACTATGGCTACACCTTC. Its translation is CASSYSPGNYGYTF.

A single count supports this clone. The chain couples TRBV7-9 to TRBJ2-3; no reliable D call. Germline assignment: CDR1 SEHNR and CDR2 FQNEAQ (reference sequence). This CDR3 is built from 11 residues. Trimming took 1 base from V and 5 from J, leaving 1 base between them. The DNA for the CDR3 is TGTGCCAGCAGCTTAGTAGATACGCAGTATTTT. Protein: CASSLVDTQYF.

About this clone itself: At the DNA level, this CDR3 is encoded by other sequences in the same sample as well. V and J are TRBV29-1 and TRBJ1-2; D not resolved. From germline, CDR1 is SQVTM and CDR2 ANQGSEA. V lost 2 bases and J lost 2, with 0 bases in between. The CDR3 has 10 residues. The DNA for the CDR3 is TGCAGCGTTGAAAACTATGGCTACACCTTC. It yields the protein CSVENYGYTF.

There are a few counts of this clone. The gene calls are TRBV7-3 and TRBJ2-2; D gene uncertain. V gave up 1 base and J gave up 3 bases, with 9 bases separating them. The CDR3 extends over 15 amino acids. Germline lookup yields CDR1 SGHTA and CDR2 FQGTGA. The CDR3 loop is CASSLMVGYTGELFF. The DNA of the CDR3 is TGTGCCAGCAGCTTAATGGTGGGGTACACCGGGGAGCTGTTTTTT.

V is TRBV7-9 and J is TRBJ2-3; D might be TRBD2 (6 bases). The length of the CDR3 is 18 residues. Trimming stripped 2 bases from V and 4 bases from J, with 22 bases between. The V gene's germline CDR1 is SEHNR and CDR2 FQNEAQ (reference sequence). The CDR3 region is CASSLSGGWRGNPDTQYF. Written as DNA, the CDR3 is TGTGCCAGCAGCTTATCGGGTGGATGGCGGGGAAATCCAGATACGCAGTATTTT.

The chain recombines TRBV5-4 with TRBJ2-3; D remains ambiguous. Trimming shortened V by 7 bases and J by 1 base, and 10 bases separated the two germline ends. The CDR3 is 13 residues long. Germline CDR1 is SGHNT and CDR2 is YYREEE (reference sequence). CDR3 sequence: CASPQPGTDTQYF. For the CDR3, the DNA is TGTGCCAGCCCCCAACCGGGCACAGATACGCAGTATTTT.

V usage is TRBV15 and J usage is TRBJ2-7; D may correspond to TRBD1 or TRBD2 (5 bases each). V was trimmed by 0 bases and J by 6 bases, leaving 15 bases between them. Germline V gives CDR1 LNHNV, CDR2 YYDKDF (reference sequence). The CDR3 is made up of 15 amino acids. CDR3 sequence reads: CATSRDRGVGTEQYF. DNA of the CDR3: TGTGCCACCAGCAGAGATAGGGGAGTGGGCACCGAGCAGTACTTC.

The chain carries TRBV5-6 and TRBJ1-2; 9 nucleotides match TRBD1. This CDR3 contains 13 residues. Germline V CDR1 and CDR2: SGHDT, YYEEEE. V trimming: 6 bases; J trimming: 8 bases; junction bases outside the gene matches: 8. CDR3 nucleotide sequence: TGTGCCAGCACCAACAGGGGGCTGGAAGGCTACACCTTC. Translating gives CASTNRGLEGYTF. The full variable domain, completed using reference TRBV5-6 and TRBJ1-2, is DAGVTQSPTHLIKTRGQQVTLRCSPKSGHDTVSWYQQALGQGPQFIFQYYEEEERQRGNFPDRFSGHQFPNYSSELNVNALLLGDSALYLCASTNRGLEGYTFGSGTRLTVV.

The chain's CDR3 is CASSLDISYGYTF. The DNA of the CDR3 is TGCGCCAGCAGCTTGGACATAAGCTATGGCTACACCTTC. The chain couples TRBV5-1 to TRBJ1-2; D unresolved. The CDR3 totals 13 residues. The ends were cut back, 0 bases at V and 4 bases at J, with 7 bases in the middle. Germline CDR1 reads SGHRS; CDR2 reads YFSETQ.

The chain joins TRBV5-1 to TRBJ2-5, with a weak D call TRBD2 (6 bases). V was shortened by 2 bases and J by 5 bases, with 10 bases between the two germline ends. CDR3 length equals 13 residues. CDR1 SGHRS and CDR2 YFSETQ come from the germline V gene. CDR3 nucleotides: TGCGCCAGCAGCTTCTCCGGGAGTGAGACCCAGTACTTC. Encoded protein: CASSFSGSETQYF.

The chain combines TRBV9 with TRBJ1-2; 10 nucleotides line up with TRBD1. The CDR3 length is 13 residues. Trimming removed 2 bases from V and 7 bases from J; junction bases left unmatched: 2. Looked up from germline, CDR1 is SGDLS and CDR2 is YYNGEE. The CDR3 region has the DNA TGTGCCAGCAGCGTGACAGGGGGCGGTGGCTACACCTTC. It yields the protein CASSVTGGGGYTF.

This clone was seen only a few times. V is TRBV2 and J is TRBJ2-2; D could derive from TRBD1 or TRBD2 (5 bases each). Trimming pared 0 bases from V and 6 bases from J, leaving 8 bases between. This CDR3 is 14 amino acids long. Germline V gene data show CDR1 as SNHLY and CDR2 as FYNNEI. CDR3: CASSEAGGPGELFF. CDR3 nucleotides: TGTGCCAGCAGTGAAGCTGGGGGTCCCGGGGAGCTGTTTTTT.

This clone was observed a handful of times. This chain joins TRBV4-1 and TRBJ1-5; D remains unclear. The CDR3 runs 14 residues. Germline V lookup: CDR1 MGHRA, CDR2 YSYEKL. V was trimmed by 6 bases and J by 3 bases, leaving 12 bases between them. The CDR3, as DNA: TGCGCCAGCAGTCAGAGCGGAAACAATCAGCCCCAGCATTTT. It translates to CASSQSGNNQPQHF.

Worth noting for this clone: In the same sample, other DNA sequences code for this CDR3. V and J are TRBV5-1 and TRBJ2-5, with D uncertain. This CDR3 has 11 amino acids. CDR1 is SGHRS, CDR2 YFSETQ, per germline. With 3 bases removed from V and 1 base from J, the gap between germline ends came to 1 base. CDR3 protein: CASSSQETQYF. In DNA, the CDR3 is TGCGCCAGCAGCTCCCAAGAGACCCAGTACTTC. The complete variable domain, with remaining parts taken from reference TRBV5-1 and TRBJ2-5, reads KAGVTQTPRYLIKTRGQQVTLSCSPISGHRSVSWYQQTPGQGLQFLFEYFSETQRNKGNFPGRFSGRQFSNSRSEMNVSTLELGDSALYLCASSSQETQYFGPGTRLLVL.

This clone showed up just once. The chain joins TRBV11-1 to TRBJ1-1, with D unclear. The CDR3 length is 15 residues. The V end lost 1 base, the J end lost 5 bases, and 14 bases lay between the germline ends. From germline, CDR1 is SGHAT and CDR2 FQDESV (reference sequence). CDR3: CASSLVTAPGTEAFF. CDR3 nucleotides: TGTGCCAGCAGCTTAGTCACAGCCCCTGGGACTGAAGCTTTCTTT.

This rearrangement joins TRBV7-3 to TRBJ2-1; 12 positions agree with TRBD2. The junction had 7 bases not matched to a gene; V was cut back by 5 bases and J by 8 bases. The CDR3 extends over 15 amino acids. CDR1 is SGHTA, CDR2 FQGTGA, per germline. The CDR3 DNA sequence: TGTGCCAGCAGCACGACTAGCGGGAGTTGGGATGAGCAGTTCTTC. This codes for CASSTTSGSWDEQFF. Full variable domain (outside the CDR3, taken from reference TRBV7-3 and TRBJ2-1): GAGVSQTPSNKVTEKGKYVELRCDPISGHTALYWYRQSLGQGPEFLIYFQGTGAADDSGLPNDRFFAVRPEGSVSTLKIQRTERGDSAVYLCASSTTSGSWDEQFFGPGTRLTVL.

Concerning this clone: In the same sample, other DNA sequences code for this CDR3. The DNA of the CDR3 is TGTGCCAGCAGTTTACAGGGGCTGCCCTACGAGCAGTACTTC. Translated, it gives CASSLQGLPYEQYF. V is TRBV27 and J is TRBJ2-7, with D possibly matching TRBD1 (6 bases). Trimming removed 2 bases from V and 2 bases from J, with 10 bases in between. Germline lookup yields CDR1 MNHEY and CDR2 SMNVEV (reference sequence). The CDR3 extends over 14 amino acids.

J is TRBJ1-4 and V is TRBV4-1; a possible D gene is TRBD1 (6 bases). Germline V gives CDR1 MGHRA, CDR2 YSYEKL. V was trimmed by 0 bases and J by 7 bases, leaving 15 bases between them. The CDR3 loop spans 16 amino acids. The CDR3 DNA reads TGCGCCAGCAGCCAAGATCAGGGGCGGGTTGGTGAAAAACTGTTTTTT. This gives the protein CASSQDQGRVGEKLFF.

The chain is built from TRBV28 and TRBJ2-3, with D tentatively TRBD2 (7 bases). The CDR3 sequence is 14 residues long. Trimming stripped 8 bases from V and 4 bases from J, with 16 bases between. Germline CDR1 MDHEN, CDR2 SYDVKM. The CDR3 DNA is TGTGCCAGCGTCGTGGGGGGGGCGTCAGATACGCAGTATTTT. Protein product: CASVVGGASDTQYF.

This clone was observed a handful of times. The chain is built from TRBV19 and TRBJ2-1; 11 nucleotides agree with TRBD2. The CDR3 length is 14 residues. The V gene's germline CDR1 is LNHDA and CDR2 SQIVND (reference sequence). The V and J ends lost 11 bases and 4 bases, in that order; junction bases with no gene match: 7. The CDR3 protein is CASSTSGNYNEQFF. DNA for the CDR3: TGTGCCTCATCGACTAGCGGGAATTACAATGAGCAGTTCTTC. Together with reference TRBV19 and TRBJ2-1, the CDR3 gives the full variable domain: DGGITQSPKYLFRKEGQNVTLSCEQNLNHDAMYWYRQDPGQGLRLIYYSQIVNDFQKGDIAEGYSVSREKKESFPLTVTSAQKNPTAFYLCASSTSGNYNEQFFGPGTRLTVL.